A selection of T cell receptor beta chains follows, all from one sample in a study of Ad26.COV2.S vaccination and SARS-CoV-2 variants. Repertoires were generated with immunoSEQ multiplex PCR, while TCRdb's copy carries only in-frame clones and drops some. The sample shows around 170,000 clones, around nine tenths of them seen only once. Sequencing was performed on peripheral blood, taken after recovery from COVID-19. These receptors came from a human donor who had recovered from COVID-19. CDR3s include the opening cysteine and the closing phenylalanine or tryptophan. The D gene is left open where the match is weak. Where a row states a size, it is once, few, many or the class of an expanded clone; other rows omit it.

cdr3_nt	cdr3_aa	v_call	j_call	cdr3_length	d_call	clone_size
TGCGCCAGCAGTCATGAAGGGGGCAGGACTGAAGCTTTCTTT	CASSHEGGRTEAFF	TRBV23-1	TRBJ1-1	14	TRBD1	.
TGCGCCAGCAGCCAAATAGCGGGAGGGAAAACCGTAGATACGCAGTATTTT	CASSQIAGGKTVDTQYF	TRBV4-1	TRBJ2-3	17	TRBD2	few
TGTGCCAGCAGCGTAGTCGGCAGCTCGAACACCGGGGAGCTGTTTTTT	CASSVVGSSNTGELFF	TRBV9	TRBJ2-2	16	.	.
TGTGCCAGCAGCTCAAGACGGGCCACCTACGAGCAGTACTTC	CASSSRRATYEQYF	TRBV7-3	TRBJ2-7	14	.	.
TGTGCCTGGAGTCGGCCGGCGGAGAGCTCCTATAATTCACCCCTCCACTTT	CAWSRPAESSYNSPLHF	TRBV30	TRBJ1-6	17	.	.
TGTGCCAGCAGTGAAGTTGTCGGCAACAGCTATGGCTACACCTTC	CASSEVVGNSYGYTF	TRBV6-1	TRBJ1-2	15	.	.
TGTGCCTGGAGTTTGGCTTTCCCCTCCTACGAGCAGTACTTC	CAWSLAFPSYEQYF	TRBV30	TRBJ2-7	14	.	once
TGTGCCAGCAGTTTAAGCACCTCGAGGGGCTACACCTTC	CASSLSTSRGYTF	TRBV12-3/TRBV12-4	TRBJ1-2	13	.	few
TGTGCCACCAGTGAAGACGGGCCCCTCGGGGCTTTCTTT	CATSEDGPLGAFF	TRBV24-1	TRBJ1-1	13	.	.
TGTGCCAGCAGTTGGGTCTGGGCGGGAGATACGCAGTATTTT	CASSWVWAGDTQYF	TRBV28	TRBJ2-3	14	.	.
TGCGCCAGCAGCCAAGGACAGGGGTTCATGAACACTGAAGCTTTCTTT	CASSQGQGFMNTEAFF	TRBV4-1	TRBJ1-1	16	TRBD1	once
TGTGCCAGCAGCTCGCAGGGCGGTCAGCCCCAGCATTTT	CASSSQGGQPQHF	TRBV7-2	TRBJ1-5	13	.	.
TGTGCCAGCAGCGAAGGGTGGGTCAGCCAAGAGACCCAGTACTTC	CASSEGWVSQETQYF	TRBV7-6	TRBJ2-5	15	.	.
TGCGCCAGCAGCTTGGATGGGGTTAGGGGCACTGAAGCTTTCTTT	CASSLDGVRGTEAFF	TRBV5-1	TRBJ1-1	15	.	.
TGTGCCAGTAGTATTACGGAACACAACTATGGCTACACCTTC	CASSITEHNYGYTF	TRBV19	TRBJ1-2	14	.	once
TGTGCCAGCAGTCGTGACAGCTATGGCTACACCTTC	CASSRDSYGYTF	TRBV7-9	TRBJ1-2	12	.	.
TGTGCCAGCAGCGGGACTGACTCCTACAATGAGCAGTTCTTC	CASSGTDSYNEQFF	TRBV9	TRBJ2-1	14	.	.
TGTGCCAGCACCCCAGGGACCAGAAATTCACCCCTCCACTTT	CASTPGTRNSPLHF	TRBV28	TRBJ1-6	14	.	.